The 9 T cell receptor beta chains in this list originate from one sample, sequenced in a study of control samples from healthy donors and cancer patients. Measured with immunoSEQ multiplex PCR; TCRdb has only the in-frame clones, and not every one. Counted here are about 160,000 clones, around 95% occurring once; the ten biggest clones make up approximately 8%. Sequenced: blood. The receptor set was obtained from a middle-aged woman in good health.

The rearrangement links TRBV27 to TRBJ1-6; perhaps TRBD1 as D (5 bases). The V end lost 8 bases, the J end lost 6 bases, and 20 bases lay between the germline ends. Germline V lookup: CDR1 MNHEY, CDR2 SMNVEV (reference sequence). The CDR3 is 16 amino acids. The CDR3 DNA follows: TGTGCCAGCGGGGCCGTCCTTCTAAAAGTTAATTCACCCCTCCACTTT. Translated: CASGAVLLKVNSPLHF.

The chain has TRBV27 and TRBJ1-4; a possible D gene is TRBD1 (5 bases). The CDR3 contains 13 residues. Trimming removed 3 bases from V and 8 bases from J, with 10 bases in between. Looked up from germline, CDR1 is MNHEY and CDR2 is SMNVEV (reference sequence). The CDR3 DNA is TGTGCCAGCAGTTTCCGGGGCGAGGAAAAACTGTTTTTT. It encodes CASSFRGEEKLFF.

The CDR3 DNA is TGTGCCACCAGCAGAGAAAACAGCTATGGCTACACCTTC. Amino acids: CATSRENSYGYTF. The gene calls are TRBV15 and TRBJ1-2, with D hard to call. The CDR3 has 13 amino acids. V lost 0 bases to trimming and J lost 4 bases, with 6 bases between them. Germline values: CDR1 LNHNV, CDR2 YYDKDF (reference sequence). Variable domain in full (rest from reference TRBV15 and TRBJ1-2): DAMVIQNPRYQVTQFGKPVTLSCSQTLNHNVMYWYQQKSSQAPKLLFHYYDKDFNNEADTPDNFQSRRPNTSFCFLDIRSPGLGDTAMYLCATSRENSYGYTFGSGTRLTVV.

The V call is TRBV15, the J call TRBJ1-2, with 8 nucleotides matching TRBD1. The V gene's germline CDR1 is LNHNV and CDR2 YYDKDF (reference sequence). The CDR3 extends over 15 amino acids. With V trimmed by 0 bases and J by 7 bases, 7 bases remained unmatched. This CDR3 reads CATSRDTGGKGGYTF. In nucleotides, the CDR3 is TGTGCCACCAGCAGAGATACAGGGGGAAAGGGTGGCTACACCTTC.

The chain carries TRBV6-5 and TRBJ1-6; possible D gene TRBD1, 5 bases. The germline V and J ends were trimmed by 2 bases and 6 bases, with 11 bases remaining between them. From germline, CDR1 is MNHEY and CDR2 SVGAGI. The CDR3 loop spans 15 amino acids. The CDR3 nucleotides are TGTGCCAGCAGTTACAGTCGGGGGGGTAATTCACCCCTCCACTTT. This encodes CASSYSRGGNSPLHF.

The rearrangement uses TRBV29-1 and TRBJ1-1, with 8 bases that match TRBD1. The CDR3 loop spans 13 amino acids. V shed 6 bases, J shed 1 base, and the junction held 4 bases outside the gene matches. The germline V gene has CDR1 SQVTM and CDR2 ANQGSEA. CDR3 region: CSVWTGRNTEAFF. As DNA, the CDR3 is TGCAGCGTGTGGACAGGGCGGAACACTGAAGCTTTCTTT.

The genes are TRBV6-6 and TRBJ1-3; D ambiguous. Trimming left V 7 bases short and J 2 bases short, with 6 bases between. The CDR3 consists of 12 residues. CDR1 and CDR2 from the germline V gene are MNHNY and SVGAGI (reference sequence). CDR3 sequence (DNA): TGTGCCAGCAATTTGGCTGGAAACACCATATATTTT. It specifies CASNLAGNTIYF.

The genes are TRBV27 and TRBJ2-5; 7 bases align to TRBD1. The CDR3 totals 15 residues. Germline values: CDR1 MNHEY, CDR2 SMNVEV (reference sequence). With V trimmed by 0 bases and J by 5 bases, 6 bases remained unmatched. This CDR3 is CASSLSTGARETQYF. CDR3 DNA sequence: TGTGCCAGCAGTTTATCCACAGGGGCGAGGGAGACCCAGTACTTC.

This rearrangement joins TRBV3-1 (or the pseudogene TRBV3-2) to TRBJ1-5; tentative D call: TRBD1 (5 bases). The CDR3 sequence is 14 residues long. Trimming removed 3 bases at V and 7 bases at J, with 13 bases between. CDR1 and CDR2 (germline): LGHDT, YNNKEL (reference sequence). The CDR3 loop reads CASSQTVQGQPQHF. CDR3 nucleotides: TGTGCCAGCAGCCAGACAGTACAAGGCCAGCCCCAGCATTTT.